The rows below give T cell receptor beta chains drawn from one sample of a study of cytomegalovirus exposure and HLA in healthy donors. Only in-frame clones appear in the TCRdb table, and some are missing; sequencing was by immunoSEQ multiplex PCR. The data hold around 92,000 clones, with around 74% observed a single time. The sequenced sample was PBMCs. These receptors all come from a woman in her seventies in good health and CMV-seropositive. CDR3s include the opening cysteine and the closing phenylalanine or tryptophan. The D gene is left open where the match is weak. Size values are once, few and many counts, or a class for expanded clones, and some rows have none.

D gene	V gene	clone size	J gene	CDR3 DNA	CDR3 protein
TRBD1	TRBV19	-	TRBJ2-3	TGTGCCAGTAGTGCGACTCAGGACAGGCGGGGCACAGATACGCAGTATTTT	CASSATQDRRGTDTQYF
-	TRBV27	once	TRBJ1-2	TGTGCCAGCAGCACTTTATCAGGGGAGAATGGCTACACCTTC	CASSTLSGENGYTF
-	TRBV28	once	TRBJ2-5	TGTGCCAGCAGTTTCGACAGCGTCCAAGAGACCCAGTACTTC	CASSFDSVQETQYF
-	TRBV6-5	-	TRBJ2-7	TGTGCCAGCAGTTACTCGACGCCAGGATTGGGCTACGAGCAGTACTTC	CASSYSTPGLGYEQYF
-	TRBV6-5	few	TRBJ2-1	TGTGCCAGCCGGAGGGGCTCCTACAATGAGCAGTTCTTC	CASRRGSYNEQFF
TRBD1	TRBV27	-	TRBJ2-7	TGTGCCAGCAGTTTTATGGGACAGGGGGCCTACGAGCAGTACTTC	CASSFMGQGAYEQYF
-	TRBV19	few	TRBJ1-5	TGTGCCAGTAGGAGAGGGCGGGGGGTCTCCCAGCCCCAGCATTTT	CASRRGRGVSQPQHF
-	TRBV28	-	TRBJ1-6	TGTGCCAGCAGTTTATTACAGGGTCAAAGGGGTTCACCCCTCCACTTT	CASSLLQGQRGSPLHF
-	TRBV7-9	-	TRBJ1-1	TGTGCCAGCAGCTTAGCGCGCTGGTTTCAGAGGGAGAACACTGAAGCTTTCTTT	CASSLARWFQRENTEAFF
TRBD1	TRBV7-3	few	TRBJ2-1	TGTGCCAGCAGCCCGACAGGGGGCCTTGCCTACAATGAGCAGTTCTTC	CASSPTGGLAYNEQFF
-	TRBV7-8	-	TRBJ2-7	TGTGCCAGCAGCTTGGTTTCCCGGACTGCCCGCTCCTACGAGCAGCACTTC	CASSLVSRTARSYEQHF
-	TRBV27	-	TRBJ2-7	TGTGCCAGCAGTTTCGGGGGTAGATCCGAGCAGTACTTC	CASSFGGRSEQYF
-	TRBV5-1	-	TRBJ2-6	TGCGCCAGCAGCTCAACAGGGATCTCTGGGGCCAACGTCCTGACTTTC	CASSSTGISGANVLTF
TRBD1	TRBV6-1	-	TRBJ2-7	TGTGCCAGCAGACCACCGGGACAGGGGACCGGACGGCAGTACTTC	CASRPPGQGTGRQYF
-	TRBV30	few	TRBJ2-4	TGTGCCTGGAGTAGGAGCGACGGAAACATTCAGTACTTC	CAWSRSDGNIQYF
TRBD1	TRBV7-8	once	TRBJ1-5	TGTGCCAGCAGCTTAGAGGGGGCGAAGCAGCCCCAGCATTTT	CASSLEGAKQPQHF
-	TRBV7-3	-	TRBJ2-7	TGTGCCAGCAGCTTTTACGGAGGGCCTCTTTACGAGCAGTACTTC	CASSFYGGPLYEQYF
-	TRBV5-4	-	TRBJ1-2	TGTGCCAGCAGACCCGCGAACGGCTATGGCTACACCTTC	CASRPANGYGYTF
TRBD1	TRBV4-3	few	TRBJ1-1	TGCGCCAGCAGCCGTCTGGGGGGCAGGGGGCCCACTGAAGCTTTCTTT	CASSRLGGRGPTEAFF
-	TRBV2	once	TRBJ1-5	TGTGCCAGCGGGGCCCAGGTGCGACAGTTCCATCAGCCCCAGCATTTT	CASGAQVRQFHQPQHF
TRBD2	TRBV5-8	-	TRBJ2-4	TGTGCCGGACCCCAACCCGGACTAGCGGAAAACATTCAGTACTTC	CAGPQPGLAENIQYF
TRBD1	TRBV5-4	-	TRBJ2-1	TGTGCCAGCAGCTCCCCCGATGGGACAGGTCTGTTCTTC	CASSSPDGTGLFF
-	TRBV5-1	once	TRBJ1-3	TGCGCCAGCAGCCCCGCGGAAGCTGGAAACACCATATATTTT	CASSPAEAGNTIYF
TRBD2	TRBV5-1	-	TRBJ2-1	TGCGCCAGCAGCTTTTCTAGCGGGTTTGGTGAGCAGTTCTTC	CASSFSSGFGEQFF
-	TRBV5-1	-	TRBJ1-4	TGCGCCAGCAGCTTGGGAACTTTTGAAAAACTGTTTTTT	CASSLGTFEKLFF